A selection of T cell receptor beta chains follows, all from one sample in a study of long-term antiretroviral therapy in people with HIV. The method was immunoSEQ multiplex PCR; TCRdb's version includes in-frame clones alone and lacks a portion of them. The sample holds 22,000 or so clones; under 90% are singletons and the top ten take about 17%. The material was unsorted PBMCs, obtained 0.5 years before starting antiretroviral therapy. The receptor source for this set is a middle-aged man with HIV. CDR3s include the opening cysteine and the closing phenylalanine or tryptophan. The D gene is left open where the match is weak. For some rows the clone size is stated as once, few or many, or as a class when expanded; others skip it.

CDR3nt: TGTGCCAGCAGCTTCCAGACTAGCCCTAACACAGATACGCAGTATTTT; CDR3aa: CASSFQTSPNTDTQYF; j_gene: TRBJ2-3; v_gene: TRBV7-8; abundance: -; d_gene: TRBD2
CDR3nt: TGTGCCAGCAGTGATTCGGGGAGGGCGGACATTCAGTACTTC; CDR3aa: CASSDSGRADIQYF; j_gene: TRBJ2-4; v_gene: TRBV6-1; abundance: -; d_gene: TRBD2
CDR3nt: TGTGCCAGCAGCGTATTGACAGCTTCATACAATGAGCAGTTCTTC; CDR3aa: CASSVLTASYNEQFF; j_gene: TRBJ2-1; v_gene: TRBV9; abundance: -; d_gene: -
CDR3nt: TGCGCCAGCAGCGGCACCGTGAACACTGAAGCTTTCTTT; CDR3aa: CASSGTVNTEAFF; j_gene: TRBJ1-1; v_gene: TRBV4-1; abundance: once; d_gene: -
CDR3nt: TGTGCCAGCAGCTTGGTTCTCACAGATACGCAGTATTTT; CDR3aa: CASSLVLTDTQYF; j_gene: TRBJ2-3; v_gene: TRBV5-6; abundance: once; d_gene: -
CDR3nt: TGTGCCAGCAGGACAGGGACCGGGGAGCTGTTTTTT; CDR3aa: CASRTGTGELFF; j_gene: TRBJ2-2; v_gene: TRBV6-1; abundance: -; d_gene: TRBD1
CDR3nt: TGTGCCATCAGACCGGAAGGGACGGCGAACACTGAAGCTTTCTTT; CDR3aa: CAIRPEGTANTEAFF; j_gene: TRBJ1-1; v_gene: TRBV10-3; abundance: -; d_gene: -
CDR3nt: TGTGCCAGCAGTGACGTTGCAGGGAGGTCGGTGTTGTTTTTT; CDR3aa: CASSDVAGRSVLFF; j_gene: TRBJ2-2; v_gene: TRBV2; abundance: -; d_gene: -
CDR3nt: TGTGCCAGCAGCTCCTTGACTAGCGGGTACTCCTACGAGCAGTACTTC; CDR3aa: CASSSLTSGYSYEQYF; j_gene: TRBJ2-7; v_gene: TRBV5-6; abundance: -; d_gene: TRBD2
CDR3nt: TGTGCCAGCAGCCCCCCCACCTACGAGCAGTACTTC; CDR3aa: CASSPPTYEQYF; j_gene: TRBJ2-7; v_gene: TRBV7-8; abundance: once; d_gene: -
CDR3nt: TGTGCCAGCAGCCCCCTTCCGCCCGGCTTCTCTGGAAACACCATATATTTT; CDR3aa: CASSPLPPGFSGNTIYF; j_gene: TRBJ1-3; v_gene: TRBV7-9; abundance: -; d_gene: -
CDR3nt: TGTGCCAGCAGCGACCGTGTGGGGATAGAGGTCACTGAAGCTTTCTTT; CDR3aa: CASSDRVGIEVTEAFF; j_gene: TRBJ1-1; v_gene: TRBV7-9; abundance: -; d_gene: -
CDR3nt: TGTGCCATCAGTGAGCCCCGGACAGGGAATGAAAAACTGTTTTTT; CDR3aa: CAISEPRTGNEKLFF; j_gene: TRBJ1-4; v_gene: TRBV10-3; abundance: -; d_gene: TRBD1
CDR3nt: TGCGCCAGCAGCCATTTCAGGCCTCGAGGGGACACTGAAGCTTTCTTT; CDR3aa: CASSHFRPRGDTEAFF; j_gene: TRBJ1-1; v_gene: TRBV4-1; abundance: -; d_gene: -
CDR3nt: TGTGCCAGCAGGAGCCGGGACAGTTACACTGAAGCTTTCTTT; CDR3aa: CASRSRDSYTEAFF; j_gene: TRBJ1-1; v_gene: TRBV6-5; abundance: medium-sized; d_gene: TRBD1
CDR3nt: TGTGCCAGCAGTTACTATAGCCCGGGGTTTCAGTTCTTC; CDR3aa: CASSYYSPGFQFF; j_gene: TRBJ2-1; v_gene: TRBV6-6; abundance: once; d_gene: -
CDR3nt: TGTGCCAGCAGCACAGGGGAAACGGAAGCTTTCTTT; CDR3aa: CASSTGETEAFF; j_gene: TRBJ1-1; v_gene: TRBV6-5; abundance: -; d_gene: TRBD1
CDR3nt: TGTGCCAGCAGCGCGTGGGGGAATGCGGACTATGGCTACACCTTC; CDR3aa: CASSAWGNADYGYTF; j_gene: TRBJ1-2; v_gene: TRBV9; abundance: once; d_gene: -
CDR3nt: TGTGCCAGCAGCTTGTGGTTAGCGGTCAATGGGGAGCAGTTCTTC; CDR3aa: CASSLWLAVNGEQFF; j_gene: TRBJ2-1; v_gene: TRBV5-4; abundance: -; d_gene: -
CDR3nt: TGTGCCAGCAGTCCTGGACAGGTGCCCTCAGGCTACACCTTC; CDR3aa: CASSPGQVPSGYTF; j_gene: TRBJ1-2; v_gene: TRBV28; abundance: -; d_gene: TRBD1
CDR3nt: TGTGCTTGGCGGGGACGGGAAAATCAGCCCCAGCATTTT; CDR3aa: CAWRGRENQPQHF; j_gene: TRBJ1-5; v_gene: TRBV30; abundance: -; d_gene: -
CDR3nt: TGTGCCAGCAGCTCCCGAGGGGGGGACACCGGGGAGCTGTTTTTT; CDR3aa: CASSSRGGDTGELFF; j_gene: TRBJ2-2; v_gene: TRBV11-3; abundance: -; d_gene: -
CDR3nt: TGTGCCAGCAGCTTAGCACGGGAGCAGTACTTC; CDR3aa: CASSLAREQYF; j_gene: TRBJ2-7; v_gene: TRBV7-2; abundance: -; d_gene: -
CDR3nt: TGTGCCAGCACCACTCCGGGGTTCACTGGCTACACCTTC; CDR3aa: CASTTPGFTGYTF; j_gene: TRBJ1-2; v_gene: TRBV7-9; abundance: -; d_gene: -
CDR3nt: TGTGCCAGCAGCCCAGGACAGGGGAACTACGAGCAGTACTTC; CDR3aa: CASSPGQGNYEQYF; j_gene: TRBJ2-7; v_gene: TRBV5-4; abundance: -; d_gene: TRBD1
CDR3nt: TGTGCCAGCAGACGGCAGGCGAACACTGAAGCTTTCTTT; CDR3aa: CASRRQANTEAFF; j_gene: TRBJ1-1; v_gene: TRBV2; abundance: few; d_gene: -
CDR3nt: TGTGCCAGCAGTTACCCCGGGACTGGGAGCTATGGCTACACCTTC; CDR3aa: CASSYPGTGSYGYTF; j_gene: TRBJ1-2; v_gene: TRBV6-5; abundance: -; d_gene: -
CDR3nt: TGTGCCAGCAGCTCCGGGGGGGCGAGCACAGATACGCAGTATTTT; CDR3aa: CASSSGGASTDTQYF; j_gene: TRBJ2-3; v_gene: TRBV7-8; abundance: -; d_gene: TRBD2
CDR3nt: TGTGCCAGCAGCGTCGGCAGGAGCTCCTACGAGCAGTACTTC; CDR3aa: CASSVGRSSYEQYF; j_gene: TRBJ2-7; v_gene: TRBV9; abundance: -; d_gene: -
CDR3nt: TGCAGCGTTGTGGGCATATATGGCTACACCTTC; CDR3aa: CSVVGIYGYTF; j_gene: TRBJ1-2; v_gene: TRBV29-1; abundance: -; d_gene: -
CDR3nt: TGCGCCAGCAGCCAAAACCCGGGACAGGGGGCGCTTACTGAAGCTTTCTTT; CDR3aa: CASSQNPGQGALTEAFF; j_gene: TRBJ1-1; v_gene: TRBV4-1; abundance: medium-sized; d_gene: TRBD1
CDR3nt: TGCGCCAGCATAAGCGGGGGGGTAGGCTACGAGCAGTACTTC; CDR3aa: CASISGGVGYEQYF; j_gene: TRBJ2-7; v_gene: TRBV10-2; abundance: -; d_gene: TRBD2
CDR3nt: TGTGCCAGCAGAACTCAGAGGGGCCCGAATCAGCCCCAGCATTTT; CDR3aa: CASRTQRGPNQPQHF; j_gene: TRBJ1-5; v_gene: TRBV28; abundance: -; d_gene: -
CDR3nt: TGTGCCAGCAGTTCGCGACAGGGGAATCAGCCCCAGCATTTT; CDR3aa: CASSSRQGNQPQHF; j_gene: TRBJ1-5; v_gene: TRBV28; abundance: -; d_gene: TRBD1
CDR3nt: TGCGCCAGCGGGAGGACGCCGATGAACACTGAAGCTTTCTTT; CDR3aa: CASGRTPMNTEAFF; j_gene: TRBJ1-1; v_gene: TRBV10-2; abundance: -; d_gene: -
CDR3nt: TGTGCCAGCAGTGAAAGTATCTCTGGAAACACCATATATTTT; CDR3aa: CASSESISGNTIYF; j_gene: TRBJ1-3; v_gene: TRBV2; abundance: -; d_gene: -
CDR3nt: TGTGCCAGCAGTTTATCGGGGGCCCCCAGGGAGCAGTACTTC; CDR3aa: CASSLSGAPREQYF; j_gene: TRBJ2-7; v_gene: TRBV28; abundance: -; d_gene: -
CDR3nt: TGTGCCAGCAGCTTAGAAGGGTTCTATACGCAGTATTTT; CDR3aa: CASSLEGFYTQYF; j_gene: TRBJ2-3; v_gene: TRBV5-8; abundance: -; d_gene: -
CDR3nt: TGTGCCAGCAGCGGTTTCGGCAGGGTCTACACCTTC; CDR3aa: CASSGFGRVYTF; j_gene: TRBJ1-2; v_gene: TRBV2; abundance: -; d_gene: -
CDR3nt: TGTGCCTGGAGTGTAGACCGGAGGGAAGGATGGTGGGACACCGGGGAGCTGTTTTTT; CDR3aa: CAWSVDRREGWWDTGELFF; j_gene: TRBJ2-2; v_gene: TRBV30; abundance: -; d_gene: -